This T cell receptor (beta chain) derives from a study of blood T cell repertoires in COVID-19 (TCRdb year 2020). Some background on the complete study: The collaborator samples originated in the United States, Italy and Spain and spanned the acute and convalescent phases of COVID-19. The prospective study material was composed of cDNA or gDNA derived from T cells, B-cell-depleted T cells, or PBMCs. The dataset comprised deeply sampled blood TCRbeta repertoires from subjects exposed to, actively infected with, or recovered from COVID-19. A freely available public database, intended as a resource for researchers studying the immune response to SARS-CoV-2, is where the repertoires were released. The samples were drawn from two sources: the first 160 participants of the ongoing ImmuneRACE study, and over 1,000 subjects contributed by 6 global collaborators. A de-identified subject ID, COVID-19 status, age in years and sex were almost always included in the sample metadata. Where HLA class I and class II types were available, the types were taken from metadata supplied by the sample provider, not from assay-based typing.

Participants in the prospective study were aged roughly 18 to 100 years, lived in about two dozen United States geographic areas, and enrolled through a virtual design. Cohort assignment in the prospective study relied on participant-reported clinical history from a screening survey and a study questionnaire. Recovered participants in ImmuneRACE Cohort 3 were defined as having two consecutive negative NP/OP PCR tests, clearance from a healthcare professional, or resolution of symptoms. In the prospective study, mobile phlebotomists collected whole blood, serum and a nasopharyngeal or oropharyngeal swab from each participant. Additional blood draws and questionnaires over an approximately two-month period could optionally be provided by prospective study participants. Before DNA extraction, prospective study blood samples were shipped either frozen or at room temperature. Broader findings and caveats from the paper: The amount of clinical and demographic metadata varied by source and participant and was provided uncurated.

The immunoSEQ Assay, a bias-controlled multiplex PCR, was used to amplify TCRbeta CDR3 regions from genomic DNA. As for the authors' bioinformatics: The number of nucleated cells in each sample was estimated from the amplification of reference gene primers within the assay. To quantify the absolute abundance of each unique TCRbeta CDR3 rearrangement, sequence reads were collapsed and filtered. Productive Simpson clonality was computed per sample as the square root of Simpson's diversity index over productive rearrangements. TCRdb obtained this table from immuneACCESS and retained in-frame rearrangements with V and J assigned. These tables miss some clones; where compared with another copy, unresolved V genes account for less than half of the shortfall, and the remainder is unexplained. The D gene and trimming were derived from the DNA, and the V and J assignments and clone size from that table. The sample table records around 330,000 clones; about nine tenths of these occur just once. The ten largest clones represent approximately 4.7% of the sample.

A word on this clone: The target of this receptor is not known. No per-base quality is available; no much larger clone lies one base away.

This TCR derives from a man aged 55-75 years who had recovered from COVID-19. The sample consisted of PBMCs or T cells enriched from blood (not recorded which).

The CDR3 in this case is CASSQVILAGDLTDTQYF. The nucleotide sequence reads TGTGCCAGCAGCCAAGTAATCCTAGCGGGGGACCTCACAGATACGCAGTATTTT. Rearrangement joined TRBV3-1 (or the pseudogene TRBV3-2) to TRBJ2-3; 10 junctional bases match TRBD2. Trimming takes 1 base off V and 2 bases off J; junction bases not matched to a gene: 9. Including cysteine and phenylalanine, the CDR3 has 18 amino acids. The CDR3 DNA has 54 bases and is translated from base 1. The germline V gene (reference sequence) gives CDR1 as LGHDT and CDR2 as YNNKEL.